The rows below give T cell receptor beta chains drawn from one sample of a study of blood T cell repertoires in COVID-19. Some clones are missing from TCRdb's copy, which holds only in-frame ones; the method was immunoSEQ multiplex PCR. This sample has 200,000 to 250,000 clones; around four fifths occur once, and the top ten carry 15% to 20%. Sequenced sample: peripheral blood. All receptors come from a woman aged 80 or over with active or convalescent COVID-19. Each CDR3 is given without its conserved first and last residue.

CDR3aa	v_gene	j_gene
ASSLLGREDYGYT	TRBV5-5	TRBJ1-2
AISSTGGNNSPLH	TRBV10-3	TRBJ1-6
ASSDSRGTYGYT	TRBV10-2	TRBJ1-2
ASSFLDYGYT	TRBV6-2/TRBV6-3	TRBJ1-2
ASKAALKGEQY	TRBV6-5	TRBJ2-7
ASTQLGGVMNTEAF	TRBV27	TRBJ1-1
ASSQGQGALGYNEQF	TRBV5-4	TRBJ2-1
ASIQGQGTGELF	TRBV7-2	TRBJ2-2
ASRADSGNTIY	TRBV12-3/TRBV12-4	TRBJ1-3
ASSYRIGQGREKLF	TRBV6-6	TRBJ1-4
ASSLVASGITSTDTQY	TRBV5-1	TRBJ2-3
ASRSGNVRA	TRBV28	TRBJ1-1
SVGTYTGELF	TRBV29-1	TRBJ2-2
ASSGTGADTQY	TRBV5-6	TRBJ2-3
ASSLGYRGFAYEQY	TRBV11-2	TRBJ2-7
ASSLGGRGAVGYT	TRBV5-5	TRBJ1-2
ATSRDARQFEYGYT	TRBV15	TRBJ1-2
ASSPGLAEYNEQF	TRBV18	TRBJ2-1
ASSIVGGLEAF	TRBV19	TRBJ1-1
ASSVEGARTDTQY	TRBV9	TRBJ2-3